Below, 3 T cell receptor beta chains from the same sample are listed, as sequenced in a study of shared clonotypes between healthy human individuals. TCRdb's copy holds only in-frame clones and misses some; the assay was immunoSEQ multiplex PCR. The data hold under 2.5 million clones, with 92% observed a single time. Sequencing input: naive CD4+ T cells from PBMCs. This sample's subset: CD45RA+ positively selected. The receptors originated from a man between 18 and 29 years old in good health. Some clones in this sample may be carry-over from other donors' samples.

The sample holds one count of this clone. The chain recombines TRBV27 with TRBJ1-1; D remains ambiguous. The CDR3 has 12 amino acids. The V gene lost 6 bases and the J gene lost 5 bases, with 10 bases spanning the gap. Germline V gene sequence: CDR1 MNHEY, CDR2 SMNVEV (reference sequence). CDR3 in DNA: TGTGCCAGCAGGACGGGAAGGACTGAAGCTTTCTTT. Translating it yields CASRTGRTEAFF.

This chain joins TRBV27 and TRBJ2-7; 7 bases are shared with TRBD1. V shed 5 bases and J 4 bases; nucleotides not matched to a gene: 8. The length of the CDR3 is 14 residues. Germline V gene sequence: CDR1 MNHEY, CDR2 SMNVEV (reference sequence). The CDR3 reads CASSPYPGQYEQYF. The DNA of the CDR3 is TGTGCCAGCAGTCCGTACCCGGGACAGTACGAGCAGTACTTC.

CDR3 region: CSVEDWGGGGPGRYGYTF. The CDR3 region has the DNA TGCAGCGTTGAAGATTGGGGTGGCGGGGGCCCAGGCCGCTATGGCTACACCTTC. The chain uses TRBV29-1 and TRBJ1-2, with D possibly being TRBD1 (6 bases). Germline CDR1 is SQVTM and CDR2 is ANQGSEA. Deletions cut 0 bases from V and 4 bases from J, with 24 bases between. The CDR3 runs 18 residues.